The clone carrying this T cell receptor (beta chain) was picked up one time. Authors' data handling: The assay estimated nucleated cells by amplifying reference gene primers. Assay used: immunoSEQ multiplex PCR; TCRdb lists only in-frame clones, some missing. From that table come the V and J calls and clone size; the DNA was used to work out D and trimming. The data show 250,000 to 350,000 clones, around 89% seen once. Germline V lookup: CDR1 SGHVS, CDR2 FNYEAQ. The germline V and J ends were trimmed by 3 bases and 0 bases, with 9 bases remaining between them. The CDR3 runs to 14 residues. The data are from a study of blood T cell repertoires in COVID-19. Study information: Italy, Spain and the United States were the sources of the convalescent and acute COVID-19 samples. Sources were T cells, B-cell-depleted T cells, or PBMCs; the material itself was cDNA or gDNA.

This TCR was recovered from a man between 18 and 35 years old who had recovered from COVID-19. Source material: peripheral blood. The chain recombines TRBV7-6 with TRBJ2-7; tentatively, D is TRBD1 (6 bases). CDR3: CASSFLGASYEQYF. In nucleotides, the CDR3 is TGTGCCAGCAGCTTTCTGGGGGCCTCCTACGAGCAGTACTTC.